This record covers a single T cell receptor (beta chain). These data belong to a study of response to subunit inactivated influenza vaccine. The CDR3 sequence is 11 residues long. Germline lookup yields CDR1 SEHNR and CDR2 FQNEAQ (reference sequence). With 5 bases removed from V and 12 bases from J, the gap between germline ends came to 10 bases. In TCRdb, the RT-PCR reads were re-called with MiXCR into one record per CDR3 protein. The sample contains more than 700,000 distinct CDR3 sequences, roughly 20% of which appear only once. This clonotype originated in a man between 45 and 60 years old who received an inactivated influenza vaccine. This sequence joins TRBV7-9 and TRBJ1-4; D is uncertain. Sample: PBMCs from blood, taken around 5 days after vaccination. This CDR3 reads CASSPESQLFF. CDR3 in DNA: TGTGCCAGCAGCCCGGAATCGCAACTGTTTTTT.